Shown below are 21 T cell receptor beta chains from a single sample sequenced in a study of vaccination and CD4 T cells after COVID-19. Described treatment: approximately nine-day PBMC culture with coronavirus spike peptide pools or control peptides (ViraFEST assay). Antigens of these TCRs are unknown. Sequencing of DNA taken from cultured CD4+ T cells relied on the Oncomine TCR Beta short-read assay. TCRdb independently ran MiXCR on the PCR reads; one entry per CDR3 protein. The sample includes approximately 12,000 distinct CDR3 sequences, approximately 61% of them seen just once. Sample: CD4+ T cells from blood, cultured in vitro, taken before SARS-CoV-2 vaccination. The receptors derive from a human donor who had recovered from COVID-19.

This sequence joins TRBV6-1 and TRBJ2-3; 9 nucleotides agree with TRBD1. The CDR3 loop spans 14 amino acids. The V and J ends lost 4 bases and 3 bases, in that order; junction bases with no gene match: 2. The germline V gene encodes CDR1 MNHNS and CDR2 SASEGT. This CDR3 is CASSAGTGTDTQYF. The CDR3 DNA is TGTGCCAGCAGTGCCGGGACAGGGACAGATACGCAGTATTTT.

This sequence joins TRBV6-5 and TRBJ2-7; the D gene is possibly TRBD1 (6 bases). Between the trimmed V and J ends, which lost 2 bases and 0 bases, there was a span of 11 bases. The CDR3 covers 15 residues. Germline loops: CDR1 MNHEY, CDR2 SVGAGI. The CDR3 DNA follows: TGTGCCAGCAGTTACGCAGGGGTTAGCTCCTACGAGCAGTACTTC. Translated: CASSYAGVSSYEQYF.

J is TRBJ1-5 and V is TRBV20-1; D may be TRBD1 (6 bases). The V gene's germline CDR1 is DFQATT and CDR2 SNEGSKA (reference sequence). V gave up 5 bases and J gave up 3 bases, with 17 bases separating them. The CDR3 totals 15 residues. As DNA, the CDR3 is TGCAGTGCTGTCGGACAGTTAAACTTCAATCAGCCCCAGCATTTT. This codes for CSAVGQLNFNQPQHF.

V and J are TRBV12-3 or TRBV12-4 and TRBJ1-2; D remains unclear. This CDR3 has 15 amino acids. The V end was cut by 1 base, the J end by 4 bases, with 13 bases between. CDR3 region: CASSLGSSSPYGYTF. CDR3 sequence (DNA): TGTGCCAGCAGTTTAGGGTCGTCATCCCCCTATGGCTACACCTTC.

The chain joins TRBV5-1 to TRBJ2-5; D not certain. The length of the CDR3 is 14 residues. Per the germline V gene, CDR1 is SGHRS and CDR2 is YFSETQ. V was trimmed by 0 bases and J by 5 bases, leaving 11 bases between them. CDR3 residues: CASSLGRKGETQYF. The CDR3 nucleotides are TGCGCCAGCAGCTTGGGTCGTAAAGGGGAGACCCAGTACTTC.

This clonotype has more than one count but fewer than ten. The CDR3 loop reads CSAPGLAEETQYF. Written as DNA, the CDR3 is TGCAGTGCCCCCGGACTAGCGGAAGAGACCCAGTACTTC. The chain couples TRBV20-1 to TRBJ2-5, with TRBD2 matching 10 bases. V shed 6 bases and J 3 bases; nucleotides not matched to a gene: 4. CDR3 length equals 13 residues. Germline V lookup: CDR1 DFQATT, CDR2 SNEGSKA (reference sequence).

With respect to this clonotype: A much larger clone lies a single base off, so this may be a read error. The conserved closing phenylalanine or tryptophan is absent in this CDR3, likely reflecting a read error. The chain carries TRBV6-2 or TRBV6-3 and TRBJ1-2; D call uncertain. The germline CDR1 and CDR2 sequences are MNHEY and SVGEGT. This CDR3 is built from 11 residues. V gave up 8 bases and J gave up 7 bases, with 11 bases separating them. CDR3 sequence: CASAASLGYTI. The CDR3 nucleotides are TGTGCCAGCGCCGCTTCCCTTGGCTACACCATC.

This clonotype was recorded once. V and J are TRBV28 and TRBJ1-5; a weak D match, TRBD1 (5 bases). The CDR3 is 12 amino acids. The germline CDR1 and CDR2 sequences are MDHEN and SYDVKM. Trimming removed 8 bases at V and 3 bases at J, with 8 bases between. The CDR3 spells CASRQPNQPQHF. The DNA for the CDR3 is TGTGCCAGCCGACAGCCCAATCAGCCCCAGCATTTT.

V usage is TRBV6-5 and J usage is TRBJ1-6; no definite D call. Germline loops: CDR1 MNHEY, CDR2 SVGAGI. V was pared by 0 bases and J by 0 bases, with 15 bases between. The CDR3 is 19 amino acids. DNA of the CDR3: TGTGCCAGCAGTTACTCGGTCAGTATTGAGAGCTCCTATAATTCACCCCTCCACTTT. Amino acids: CASSYSVSIESSYNSPLHF.

J is TRBJ1-1 and V is TRBV7-2; weak D call: TRBD1 (5 bases). Germline V gene lookup returns CDR1 SGHTA and CDR2 FQGNSA. V was trimmed by 3 bases and J by 5 bases, leaving 16 bases between them. CDR3 size: 15 residues. The CDR3 nucleotides read TGTGCCAGCAGCTTGCCCCGGGGACCGGGGACTGAAGCTTTCTTT. This sequence encodes CASSLPRGPGTEAFF.

The rearrangement uses TRBV28 and TRBJ1-1, with D maybe TRBD1 (5 bases). The CDR3 is 17 residues long. Germline values: CDR1 MDHEN, CDR2 SYDVKM. V lost 5 bases to trimming and J lost 3 bases, with 22 bases between them. The CDR3 loop reads CASSLLVDRRGDTEAFF. CDR3 DNA sequence: TGTGCCAGCAGTCTCCTCGTTGACCGGAGAGGGGACACTGAAGCTTTCTTT.

This clonotype was found a few times. The chain uses TRBV15 and TRBJ2-7; the match to TRBD1 covers 8 bases. The CDR3 runs 14 residues. Germline trimming cut 5 bases from V and 3 bases from J; bases unmatched to any gene: 6. CDR1 and CDR2 from the germline V gene are LNHNV and YYDKDF (reference sequence). The CDR3 bases are TGTGCCACCAGCGTGAGACAGGGGAGCTACGAGCAGTACTTC. This codes for CATSVRQGSYEQYF.

This clonotype was counted a few times. The rearrangement joins TRBV7-2 to TRBJ1-1; no reliable D call. The CDR3 loop spans 16 amino acids. V lost 5 bases and J 0 bases, leaving 16 bases between the germline ends. Germline assignment: CDR1 SGHTA and CDR2 FQGNSA. CDR3 residues: CASSPEGRRMNTEAFF. In DNA form, the CDR3 reads TGTGCCAGCAGCCCCGAGGGTCGGCGCATGAACACTGAAGCTTTCTTT. The entire variable domain, with the rest obtained from reference TRBV7-2 and TRBJ1-1, is as follows: GAGVSQSPSNKVTEKGKDVELRCDPISGHTALYWYRQSLGQGLEFLIYFQGNSAPDKSGLPSDRFSAERTGGSVSTLTIQRTQQEDSAVYLCASSPEGRRMNTEAFFGQGTRLTVV.

The V call is TRBV7-9, the J call TRBJ2-3; D is possibly TRBD1 or TRBD2 (5 bases each). The V end lost 1 base, the J end lost 3 bases, and 14 bases lay between the germline ends. The CDR3 contains 16 residues. CDR1 and CDR2 from the germline V gene are SEHNR and FQNEAQ (reference sequence). The CDR3 sequence: CASSLGSGARTDTQYF. The CDR3 DNA sequence: TGTGCCAGCAGCTTAGGTTCCGGGGCCCGAACAGATACGCAGTATTTT.

This clonotype was seen a single time. The chain employs TRBV20-1 and TRBJ2-3; D perhaps matches TRBD2 (6 bases). The CDR3 has 15 residues. Trimming left V 0 bases short and J 3 bases short, with 13 bases between. The germline V gene encodes CDR1 DFQATT and CDR2 SNEGSKA (reference sequence). The CDR3 spells CSARDAGLGTDTQYF. The CDR3 DNA reads as TGCAGTGCTAGAGACGCGGGGCTGGGAACAGATACGCAGTATTTT.

The chain joins TRBV15 to TRBJ1-2; no clear D. The length of the CDR3 is 13 residues. The V gene's germline CDR1 is LNHNV and CDR2 YYDKDF (reference sequence). V was clipped by 0 bases and J by 4 bases, with 6 bases between them. DNA for the CDR3: TGTGCCACCAGCAGAGATGTGGGCTATGGCTACACCTTC. It yields the protein CATSRDVGYGYTF.

This clonotype has only a few counts. The V and J genes are TRBV24-1 and TRBJ2-5; 7 bases map to TRBD1. The V gene's germline CDR1 is KGHDR and CDR2 SFDVKD. Trimming at V came to 6 bases and at J to 4 bases, leaving 4 bases not matched to a gene. The CDR3 spans 13 residues. The CDR3 nucleotides read TGTGCCACCAGTCTCGAGGGGGCAGAGACCCAGTACTTC. It translates to CATSLEGAETQYF.

The rearrangement uses TRBV7-2 and TRBJ1-3; the D is unclear. Per germline, CDR1 SGHTA and CDR2 FQGNSA. Trimming stripped 1 base from V and 0 bases from J, with 7 bases between. This CDR3 has 15 residues. The CDR3 sequence: CASSLEVYSGNTIYF. The CDR3 bases are TGTGCCAGCAGCTTAGAGGTCTACTCTGGAAACACCATATATTTT.

The V call is TRBV7-2, the J call TRBJ1-6, with TRBD1 matching over 7 bases. Germline V gives CDR1 SGHTA, CDR2 FQGNSA. The V and J ends lost 5 bases and 9 bases, in that order; junction bases with no gene match: 7. The CDR3 length is 14 residues. CDR3 residues: CASSTNRGLSPLHF. DNA for the CDR3: TGTGCCAGCAGCACGAACAGGGGCCTTTCACCCCTCCACTTT.

V gene TRBV2 combines with J gene TRBJ2-7; 10 bases match TRBD1. Per germline, CDR1 SNHLY and CDR2 FYNNEI. J lost 6 bases, V lost 3 bases, and 8 bases had no gene match. The CDR3 spans 15 residues. The CDR3 is CASSDFPGQGSEQYF. The CDR3 DNA sequence: TGTGCCAGCAGTGATTTTCCGGGACAGGGGAGCGAGCAGTACTTC.

Comments on this clonotype: One end of the junction does not line up with germline, which may come from a read error. The J gene is TRBJ2-7, the V gene TRBV7-8; perhaps TRBD2 as D (5 bases). CDR1 SGHVS and CDR2 FQNEAQ come from the germline V gene. This CDR3 is 14 amino acids long. This CDR3 reads CASSLAQYPPGSDF. The CDR3 nucleotides are TGTGCCAGCAGCTTAGCACAGTACCCTCCGGGGTCGGACTTC.